These 20 T cell receptor beta chains were sequenced from one sample in a study of monozygotic twins with inflammatory bowel disease. TCRdb derives one entry per CDR3 protein from the 5' RACE reads, leaving out DNA. This repertoire includes fewer than 550,000 distinct CDR3 sequences. Sequenced material: blood. These receptors all come from a human donor with ulcerative colitis or Crohn's disease, or a healthy co-twin of an affected twin (not recorded which).

The chain employs TRBV25-1 and TRBJ2-5; TCRdb gives TRBD2 as the D gene, but with no DNA this cannot be confirmed. CDR3 length: 15 amino acids. Germline V CDR1 and CDR2: MGHDK, SYGVNS. CDR3 loop: CASSPGGKGQETQYF.

The chain uses TRBV20-1 and TRBJ2-1; the TCRdb call, TRBD1, lacks DNA for checking. The CDR3 is made up of 14 amino acids. CDR1 and CDR2 from the germline V gene are DFQATT and SNEGSKA (reference sequence). CDR3 loop: CSAPTGRVYNEQFF.

The chain uses TRBV5-6 and TRBJ2-1. Germline CDR1 SGHDT, CDR2 YYEEEE. The CDR3 loop spans 14 amino acids. The CDR3 is CASSLGNLYNEQFF.

CDR3 amino acids: CASSLLSGYNEQFF. This chain connects TRBV27 to TRBJ2-1; absent DNA, TCRdb's TRBD1 call cannot be checked. Looked up from germline, CDR1 is MNHEY and CDR2 is SMNVEV (reference sequence). The CDR3 is 14 residues long.

The chain couples TRBV5-1 to TRBJ1-2. Germline CDR1 and CDR2: SGHRS and YFSETQ. The CDR3 has 15 residues. CDR3 protein: CASSSHSAVSYGYTF.

J is TRBJ1-2 and V is TRBV20-1; TCRdb picks TRBD1, but there is no DNA to check that call. CDR3 length: 16 residues. The germline V gene has CDR1 DFQATT and CDR2 SNEGSKA (reference sequence). The CDR3 here is CSAAGGRPGGPDGYTF.

The chain is built from TRBV11-2 and TRBJ2-1; TCRdb names TRBD2, which stays unverified in the absence of DNA. The length of the CDR3 is 16 residues. Germline V CDR1 and CDR2: SGHAT, FQNNGV. CDR3 sequence reads: CASSFVLAGAGNEQFF.

This sequence joins TRBV30 and TRBJ1-4; TCRdb gives TRBD1 as the D gene, but with no DNA this cannot be confirmed. Germline lookup yields CDR1 GTSNPN and CDR2 SVGIG (reference sequence). The CDR3 is made up of 16 amino acids. CDR3 loop: CAWSPPFGRINEKLFF.

V usage is TRBV6-6 and J usage is TRBJ1-2; TCRdb's assignment of TRBD1 cannot be checked, as there is no DNA. Germline V gene lookup returns CDR1 MNHNY and CDR2 SVGAGI (reference sequence). This CDR3 spans 12 amino acids. The CDR3 region is CASRGVNYGYTF.

The CDR3 loop reads CASSQDGTGVGTDTQYF. The chain carries TRBV4-3 and TRBJ2-3; TCRdb proposes TRBD1, but this gene call is untestable without DNA. The CDR3 loop spans 17 amino acids. In germline, CDR1 is LGHNA, CDR2 YSLEER.

J is TRBJ1-3 and V is TRBV23-1. TRBV23-1 is an ORF for which the function is uncertain. The CDR3 sequence is 15 residues long. This chain's CDR3 is CASSQSSRGTNTIYF.

The chain is built from TRBV5-6 and TRBJ2-1. The CDR3 consists of 11 residues. Per germline, CDR1 SGHDT and CDR2 YYEEEE. CDR3 region: CASSLFSERFF.

The chain combines TRBV20-1 with TRBJ2-1; the TRBD2 assignment by TCRdb is unverifiable without DNA. This CDR3 is built from 15 residues. CDR1 is DFQATT, CDR2 SNEGSKA, per germline (reference sequence). The CDR3 sequence: CSAIGREGTYNEQFF.

The chain couples TRBV12-3 or TRBV12-4 to TRBJ2-3; there is no DNA to check the TCRdb D call of TRBD2. The CDR3 sequence is 20 residues long. The chain's CDR3 is CASSSEVWLSGGGPLNTQYF.

The gene calls are TRBV20-1 and TRBJ1-2. This CDR3 has 13 amino acids. Germline assignment: CDR1 DFQATT and CDR2 SNEGSKA (reference sequence). This CDR3 reads CSASLRSLADYTF.

The chain links TRBV10-3 to TRBJ2-3; TCRdb lists TRBD2, though no DNA is available to test this call. Germline V gene lookup returns CDR1 ENHRY and CDR2 SYGVKD. This CDR3 spans 15 amino acids. The CDR3 protein is CAISSSGVGEDTQYF.

The rearrangement links TRBV6-5 to TRBJ1-5. CDR3 length: 13 amino acids. Per the germline V gene, CDR1 is MNHEY and CDR2 is SVGAGI. CDR3: CASSYTRDQPQHF.

The chain uses TRBV6-5 and TRBJ2-7; TCRdb reports TRBD1, a call that lacks DNA to check it against. Germline CDR1 is MNHEY and CDR2 is SVGAGI. CDR3 length equals 14 residues. The CDR3 loop is CASSNPQGAGEQYF.

The chain combines TRBV5-1 with TRBJ2-7; as DNA is missing, the TRBD2 call by TCRdb cannot be tested. Germline V gene lookup returns CDR1 SGHRS and CDR2 YFSETQ. The CDR3 spans 16 residues. CDR3 in amino acids: CASSLATEENIYEQYF.

The chain uses TRBV18 and TRBJ2-7; as DNA is missing, the TRBD1 call by TCRdb cannot be tested. CDR1 KGHSH and CDR2 LQKENI come from the germline V gene. CDR3 length: 16 residues. CDR3 in amino acids: CASSPPGGQGATEQYF.